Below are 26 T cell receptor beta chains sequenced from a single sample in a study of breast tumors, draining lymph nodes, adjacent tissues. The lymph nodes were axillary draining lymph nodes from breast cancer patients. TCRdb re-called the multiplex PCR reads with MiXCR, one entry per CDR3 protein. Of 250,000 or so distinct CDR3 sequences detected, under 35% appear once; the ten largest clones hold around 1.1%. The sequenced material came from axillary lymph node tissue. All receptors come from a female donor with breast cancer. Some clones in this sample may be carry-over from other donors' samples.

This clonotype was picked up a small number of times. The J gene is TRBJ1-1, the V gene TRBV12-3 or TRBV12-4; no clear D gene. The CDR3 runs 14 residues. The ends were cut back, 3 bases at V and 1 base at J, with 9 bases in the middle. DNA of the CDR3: TGTGCCAGCAGTTTCTTTTGGCAGAACACTGAAGCTTTCTTT. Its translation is CASSFFWQNTEAFF.

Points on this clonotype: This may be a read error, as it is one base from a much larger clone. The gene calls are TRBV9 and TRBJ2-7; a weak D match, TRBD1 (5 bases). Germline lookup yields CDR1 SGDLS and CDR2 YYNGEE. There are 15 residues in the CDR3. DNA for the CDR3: TGTGCCAGCAGCGGTTCATACAGGATCTCCTACGAGCAGGACTTC. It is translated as CASSGSYRISYEQDF.

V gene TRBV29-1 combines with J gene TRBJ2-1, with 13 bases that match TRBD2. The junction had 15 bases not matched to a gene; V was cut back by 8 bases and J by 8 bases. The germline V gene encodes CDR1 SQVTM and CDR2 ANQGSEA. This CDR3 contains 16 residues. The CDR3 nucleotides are TGCAGCAGTGAATACCCCAGGACTAGCGGGAGCGATGAGCAGTTCTTC. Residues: CSSEYPRTSGSDEQFF.

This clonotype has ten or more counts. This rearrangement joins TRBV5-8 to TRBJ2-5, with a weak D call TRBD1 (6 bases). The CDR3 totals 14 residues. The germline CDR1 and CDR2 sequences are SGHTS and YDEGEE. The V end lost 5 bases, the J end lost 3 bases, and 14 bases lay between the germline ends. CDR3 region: CASSAAGQKETQYF. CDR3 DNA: TGTGCCAGCAGTGCTGCCGGACAGAAAGAGACCCAGTACTTC.

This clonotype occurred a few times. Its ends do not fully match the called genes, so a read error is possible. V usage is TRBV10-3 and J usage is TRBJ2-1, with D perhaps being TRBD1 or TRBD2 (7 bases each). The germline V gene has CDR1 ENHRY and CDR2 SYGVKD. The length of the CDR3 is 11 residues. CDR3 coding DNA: TGTGCCATTGGGGGGGGGACAGCCCGGCTCTTC. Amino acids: CAIGGGTARLF.

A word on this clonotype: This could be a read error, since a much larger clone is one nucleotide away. The CDR3 DNA reads as TGTGCCAGCAGCTTAGGTTGGCAGACCAATGAGCAGTTCTTC. Translating gives CASSLGWQTNEQFF. The rearrangement uses TRBV11-3 and TRBJ2-1, with no clear D. This CDR3 has 14 residues. Between the trimmed V and J ends, which lost 1 base and 6 bases, there was a span of 10 bases. Germline-derived CDR1 and CDR2 are SGHNT and YENEEA.

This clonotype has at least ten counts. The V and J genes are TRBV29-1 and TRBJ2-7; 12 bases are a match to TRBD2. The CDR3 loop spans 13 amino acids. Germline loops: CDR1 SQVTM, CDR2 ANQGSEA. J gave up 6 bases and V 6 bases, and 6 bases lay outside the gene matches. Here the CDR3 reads CSVPGLAGGEQYF. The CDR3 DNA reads TGCAGCGTACCGGGACTAGCGGGCGGCGAGCAGTACTTC.

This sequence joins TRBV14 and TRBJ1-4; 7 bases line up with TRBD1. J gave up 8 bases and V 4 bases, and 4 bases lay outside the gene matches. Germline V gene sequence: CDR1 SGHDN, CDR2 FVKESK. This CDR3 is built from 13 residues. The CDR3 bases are TGTGCCAGCAGCCCTCAGGGGGGAGAAAAACTGTTTTTT. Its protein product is CASSPQGGEKLFF.

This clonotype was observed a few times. CDR3 nucleotides: TGTGCCAGCTCACCACCGACACCCCGTAATGAAAAACTGTTTTTT. Protein sequence: CASSPPTPRNEKLFF. V and J are TRBV18 and TRBJ1-4; no clear D gene. Germline values: CDR1 KGHSH, CDR2 LQKENI. The CDR3 is 15 amino acids. V lost 0 bases and J lost 4, with 9 bases in between.

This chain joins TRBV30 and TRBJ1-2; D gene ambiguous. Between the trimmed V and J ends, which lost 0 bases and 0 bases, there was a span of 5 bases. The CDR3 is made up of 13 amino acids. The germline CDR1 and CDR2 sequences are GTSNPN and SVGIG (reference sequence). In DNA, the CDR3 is TGTGCCTGGAGTGTGACCTCTAACTATGGCTACACCTTC. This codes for CAWSVTSNYGYTF.

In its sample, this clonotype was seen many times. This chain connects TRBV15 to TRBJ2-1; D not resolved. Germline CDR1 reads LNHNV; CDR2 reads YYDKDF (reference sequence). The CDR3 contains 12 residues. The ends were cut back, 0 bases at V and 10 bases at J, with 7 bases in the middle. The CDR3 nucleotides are TGTGCCACCAGCAGAGATAGTTCCGAGCAGTTCTTC. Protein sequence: CATSRDSSEQFF.

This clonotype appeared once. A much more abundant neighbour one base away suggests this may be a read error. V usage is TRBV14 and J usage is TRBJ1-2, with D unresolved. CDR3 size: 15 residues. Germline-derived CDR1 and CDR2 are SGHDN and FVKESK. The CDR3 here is CASSQGLAGNYGSTF. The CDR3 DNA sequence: TGTGCCAGCAGCCAAGGTTTAGCGGGCAACTATGGCTCCACCTTC.

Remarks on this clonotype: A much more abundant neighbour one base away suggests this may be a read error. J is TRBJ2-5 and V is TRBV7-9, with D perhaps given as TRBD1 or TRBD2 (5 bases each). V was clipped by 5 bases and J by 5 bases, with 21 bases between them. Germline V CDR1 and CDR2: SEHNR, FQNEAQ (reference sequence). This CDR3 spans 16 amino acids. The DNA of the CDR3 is TGTGCCAGCAGCAAACCCCGGGGCAGGCCATTGGAGACCCAGTACTTC. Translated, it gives CASSKPRGRPLETQYF.

The CDR3 reads CASSDFGGRTEAFF. CDR3 nucleotides: TGTGCCAGTAGTGATTTTGGGGGGCGGACTGAAGCTTTCTTT. This chain uses TRBV19 with TRBJ1-1; D may be TRBD1 (6 bases). The CDR3 is 14 residues long. Trimming shortened V by 5 bases and J by 5 bases, and 15 bases separated the two germline ends. CDR1 is LNHDA and CDR2 is SQIVND in the germline V gene (reference sequence). Together with reference TRBV19 and TRBJ1-1, the CDR3 gives the full variable domain: DGGITQSPKYLFRKEGQNVTLSCEQNLNHDAMYWYRQDPGQGLRLIYYSQIVNDFQKGDIAEGYSVSREKKESFPLTVTSAQKNPTAFYLCASSDFGGRTEAFFGQGTRLTVV.

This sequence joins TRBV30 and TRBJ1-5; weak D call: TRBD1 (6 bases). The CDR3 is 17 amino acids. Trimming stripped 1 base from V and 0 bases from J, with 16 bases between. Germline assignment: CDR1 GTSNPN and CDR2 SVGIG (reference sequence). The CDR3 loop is CAWSAALGQYSNQPQHF. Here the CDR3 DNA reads TGTGCCTGGAGTGCCGCACTGGGACAATATAGCAATCAGCCCCAGCATTTT.

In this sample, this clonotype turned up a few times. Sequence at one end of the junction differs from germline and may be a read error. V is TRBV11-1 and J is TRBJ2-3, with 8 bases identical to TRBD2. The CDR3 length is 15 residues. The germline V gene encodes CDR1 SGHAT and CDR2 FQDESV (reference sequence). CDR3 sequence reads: CASEGDIAGPDAQYF. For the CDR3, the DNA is TGTGCCAGCGAGGGGGACATAGCGGGGCCAGATGCGCAGTATTTT.

For the CDR3, the DNA is TGTGCCACCAGTGACACCCGCGGAAACAATGAGCAGTTCTTC. Its translation: CATSDTRGNNEQFF. The V call is TRBV24-1, the J call TRBJ2-1; D is unclear. CDR3 length equals 14 residues. V shed 4 bases and J shed 5 bases, with 11 bases lying between them. CDR1 and CDR2 from the germline V gene are KGHDR and SFDVKD.

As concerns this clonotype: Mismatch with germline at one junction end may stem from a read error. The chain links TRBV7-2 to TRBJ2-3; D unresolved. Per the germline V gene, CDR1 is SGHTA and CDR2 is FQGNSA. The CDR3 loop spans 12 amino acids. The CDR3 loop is CASGFLGNTRYF. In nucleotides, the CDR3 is TGTGCCAGCGGCTTTTTGGGAAATACGCGGTATTTT.

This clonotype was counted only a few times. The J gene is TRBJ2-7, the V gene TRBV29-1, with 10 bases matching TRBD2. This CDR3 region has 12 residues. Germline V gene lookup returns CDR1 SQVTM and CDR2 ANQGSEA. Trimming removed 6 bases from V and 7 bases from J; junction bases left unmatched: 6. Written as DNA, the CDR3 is TGCAGCGTCGCTAGCGGGGGTTATGAGCAGTACTTC. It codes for CSVASGGYEQYF.

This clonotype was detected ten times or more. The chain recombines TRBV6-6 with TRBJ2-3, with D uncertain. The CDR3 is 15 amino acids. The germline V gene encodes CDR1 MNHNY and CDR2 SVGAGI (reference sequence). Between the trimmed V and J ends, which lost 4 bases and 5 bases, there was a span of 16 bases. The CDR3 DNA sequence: TGTGCCAGCAGTTCCCAGACCGGTCCAGGAGATACGCAGTATTTT. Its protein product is CASSSQTGPGDTQYF.

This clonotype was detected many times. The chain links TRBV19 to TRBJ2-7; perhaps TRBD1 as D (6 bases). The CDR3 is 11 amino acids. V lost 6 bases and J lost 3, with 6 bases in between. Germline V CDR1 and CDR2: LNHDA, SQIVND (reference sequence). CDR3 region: CASRQGYEQYF. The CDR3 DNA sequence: TGTGCCAGTAGACAGGGCTACGAGCAGTACTTC.

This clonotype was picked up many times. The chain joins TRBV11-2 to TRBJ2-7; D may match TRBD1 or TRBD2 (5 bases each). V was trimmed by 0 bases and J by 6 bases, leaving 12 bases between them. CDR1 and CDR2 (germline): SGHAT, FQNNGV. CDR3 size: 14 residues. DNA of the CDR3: TGTGCCAGCAGCTTAGATCTGGGGGTTGGCGAGCAGTACTTC. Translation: CASSLDLGVGEQYF.

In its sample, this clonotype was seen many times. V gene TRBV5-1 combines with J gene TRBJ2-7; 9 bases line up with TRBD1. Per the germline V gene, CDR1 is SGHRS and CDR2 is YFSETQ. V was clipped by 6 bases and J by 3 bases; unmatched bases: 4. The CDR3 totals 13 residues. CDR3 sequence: CASTGQGIYEQYF. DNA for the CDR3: TGCGCCAGCACGGGACAGGGAATCTACGAGCAGTACTTC.

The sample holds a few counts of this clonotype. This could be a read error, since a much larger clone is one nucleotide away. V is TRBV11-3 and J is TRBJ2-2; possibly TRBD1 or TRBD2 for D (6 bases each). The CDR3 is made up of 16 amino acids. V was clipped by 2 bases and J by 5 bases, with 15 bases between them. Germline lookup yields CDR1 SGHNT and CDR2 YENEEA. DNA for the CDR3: TGTGCCAGCAGCTTATCCGGCGGGACATTTACCGGGGAGCTGTTTTTT. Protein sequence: CASSLSGGTFTGELFF.

DNA of the CDR3: TGTGCCAGTAGCCTTGCCGCTAGCGGGAGAGAGACCCAGTACTTC. Its protein is CASSLAASGRETQYF. This chain joins TRBV7-9 and TRBJ2-5; TRBD2 matches at 10 bases. The junction had 11 bases not matched to a gene; V was cut back by 9 bases and J by 4 bases. The CDR3 is made up of 15 amino acids. The germline V gene encodes CDR1 SEHNR and CDR2 FQNEAQ (reference sequence).

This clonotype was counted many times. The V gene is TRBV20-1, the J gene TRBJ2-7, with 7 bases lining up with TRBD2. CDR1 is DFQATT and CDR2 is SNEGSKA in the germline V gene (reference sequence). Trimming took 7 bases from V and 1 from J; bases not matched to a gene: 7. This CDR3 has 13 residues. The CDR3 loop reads CSVYGRYSYEQYF. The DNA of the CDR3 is TGCAGTGTGTACGGGAGGTATTCCTACGAGCAGTACTTC.